This T cell receptor (beta chain) emerged from a study of blood T cell repertoires in COVID-19. Study-wide background: PBMCs, B-cell-depleted T cells, or T cells were the source of the cDNA or gDNA that made up the material.

Profiled with immunoSEQ multiplex PCR; TCRdb holds only in-frame clones, not every one. The sample consists of about 150,000 clones, about 85% of them appearing once. The CDR3 loop spans 17 amino acids. Trimming removed 5 bases at V and 5 bases at J, with 21 bases between. CDR1 and CDR2 (germline): PRHDT, FYEKMQ (reference sequence). The age range of participants was 18 to 89 years, with residence in roughly 25 US areas. The specimen was PBMCs or T cells enriched from blood (not recorded which). The sequence was collected from a woman between 35 and 50 years old who had recovered from COVID-19. This rearrangement joins TRBV13 to TRBJ2-2; maybe TRBD2 (6 bases). The CDR3 DNA follows: TGTGCCAGCAGCCGAGCGTCGTGGCGGGGATATACCGGGGAGCTGTTTTTT. This encodes CASSRASWRGYTGELFF.